Each of the 21 T cell receptor beta chains below was sequenced from the same sample in a study of cytomegalovirus exposure and HLA in healthy donors. Some clones are missing from TCRdb's copy, which holds only in-frame ones; the method was immunoSEQ multiplex PCR. Of 140,000 or so clones detected, 85% to 90% appear once; the ten largest clones hold less than 8%. Sequencing used PBMCs. Every receptor here comes from a young woman in good health and CMV-seropositive.

This clone was found a few times. V and J are TRBV27 and TRBJ1-5; D gene uncertain. Trimming removed 6 bases from V and 6 bases from J, with 6 bases in between. Germline CDR1 and CDR2: MNHEY and SMNVEV (reference sequence). There are 11 residues in the CDR3. The CDR3 sequence is CASSLSQPQHF. CDR3 DNA: TGTGCCAGCAGCCTGAGTCAGCCCCAGCATTTT.

The V gene is TRBV19, the J gene TRBJ2-7, with D perhaps matching TRBD2 (6 bases). The CDR3 consists of 15 residues. Deletions cut 7 bases from V and 0 bases from J, with 16 bases between. Germline V gene data show CDR1 as LNHDA and CDR2 as SQIVND (reference sequence). The CDR3 bases are TGTGCCAGTAATCCGGGAGACTCTAGCTCCTACGAGCAGTACTTC. Its protein is CASNPGDSSSYEQYF.

V is TRBV18 and J is TRBJ2-2; TRBD1 matches 7 bases. V gave up 4 bases and J gave up 4 bases; unmatched junction bases: 15. This CDR3 has 18 amino acids. CDR1 KGHSH and CDR2 LQKENI come from the germline V gene. CDR3 nucleotides: TGTGCCAGCTCACAAGGACAGGCACTAACCTCCTTCACCGGGGAGCTGTTTTTT. Its translation: CASSQGQALTSFTGELFF.

This clone has just one count. CDR3 coding DNA: TGCGCCAGCAGCTTGGCATCGGGGATTACCGGGGAGCTGTTTTTT. Translated: CASSLASGITGELFF. This chain connects TRBV5-1 to TRBJ2-2, with TRBD2 as a possible D gene (5 bases). V lost 0 bases and J lost 5, with 11 bases in between. The germline CDR1 and CDR2 sequences are SGHRS and YFSETQ. The CDR3 consists of 15 residues.

The J gene is TRBJ1-4, the V gene TRBV5-6, with D hard to call. In germline, CDR1 is SGHDT, CDR2 YYEEEE. Trimming cost V 3 bases and J 4 bases, with 4 bases left between them. The CDR3 spans 12 residues. CDR3 nucleotides: TGTGCCAGCAGCTGGAGTAATGAAAAACTGTTTTTT. Protein: CASSWSNEKLFF.

Of note for this clone: Different DNA sequences within this sample yield the same CDR3. The V and J genes are TRBV11-2 and TRBJ2-3; D might be TRBD1 (6 bases). Per the germline V gene, CDR1 is SGHAT and CDR2 is FQNNGV. The CDR3 contains 14 residues. Between the trimmed V and J ends, which lost 5 bases and 2 bases, there was a span of 11 bases. The CDR3 here is CASSPPGVTDTQYF. The CDR3 bases are TGTGCCAGCAGCCCTCCAGGGGTCACAGATACGCAGTATTTT. The whole variable domain, remainder taken from reference TRBV11-2 and TRBJ2-3, is EAGVAQSPRYKIIEKRQSVAFWCNPISGHATLYWYQQILGQGPKLLIQFQNNGVVDDSQLPKDRFSAERLKGVDSTLKIQPAKLEDSAVYLCASSPPGVTDTQYFGPGTRLTVL.

This chain connects TRBV2 to TRBJ1-2; TRBD1 is a possible D gene (5 bases). CDR3 length: 15 residues. Germline values: CDR1 SNHLY, CDR2 FYNNEI. Trimming took 7 bases from V and 4 from J, leaving 19 bases between them. CDR3 nucleotide sequence: TGTGCCAGCAAGCGTACAGGAGGGGAAAGCTATGGCTACACCTTC. It yields the protein CASKRTGGESYGYTF.

The rearrangement uses TRBV5-1 and TRBJ1-2; D not resolved. CDR3 length: 14 amino acids. The V gene lost 0 bases and the J gene lost 7 bases, with 13 bases spanning the gap. The germline V gene has CDR1 SGHRS and CDR2 YFSETQ. The CDR3 spells CASSLGTGAGGYTF. The CDR3 coding sequence is TGCGCCAGCAGCTTGGGAACGGGAGCCGGTGGCTACACCTTC.

The chain carries TRBV7-8 and TRBJ2-2; 7 nucleotides agree with TRBD1. J gave up 1 base and V 5 bases, and 7 bases lay outside the gene matches. The CDR3 covers 16 residues. Germline V gene sequence: CDR1 SGHVS, CDR2 FQNEAQ. The CDR3 DNA follows: TGTGCCAGCAGCCGTGTGAGACAGGGGAACACCGGGGAGCTGTTTTTT. Translated, it gives CASSRVRQGNTGELFF.

The V call is TRBV5-1, the J call TRBJ2-1; 8 bases align to TRBD1. J gave up 1 base and V 4 bases, and 4 bases lay outside the gene matches. CDR1 SGHRS and CDR2 YFSETQ come from the germline V gene. This CDR3 is 15 amino acids long. CDR3 in DNA: TGCGCCAGCAGCCGCGGACAGGGTTCCTACAATGAGCAGTTCTTC. Translation gives CASSRGQGSYNEQFF.

The rearrangement uses TRBV2 and TRBJ2-7; D possibly corresponds to TRBD1 (5 bases). Trimming shortened V by 1 base and J by 4 bases, and 8 bases separated the two germline ends. Per germline, CDR1 SNHLY and CDR2 FYNNEI. The CDR3 has 13 residues. CDR3 nucleotides: TGTGCCAGCAGTGAAGAAGGGGTTTACGAGCAGTACTTC. The encoded protein is CASSEEGVYEQYF.

V usage is TRBV7-8 and J usage is TRBJ1-1; D may be TRBD1 (5 bases). CDR1 and CDR2 from the germline V gene are SGHVS and FQNEAQ. This CDR3 is built from 15 residues. V was pared by 0 bases and J by 6 bases, with 14 bases between. CDR3 sequence: CASSLASRAGPEAFF. The CDR3 bases are TGTGCCAGCAGCTTAGCATCCAGGGCAGGACCTGAAGCTTTCTTT.

The chain combines TRBV5-1 with TRBJ2-1, with TRBD1 as a possible D gene (6 bases). The CDR3 totals 12 residues. CDR1 and CDR2 (germline): SGHRS, YFSETQ. The V end lost 6 bases, the J end lost 7 bases, and 11 bases lay between the germline ends. CDR3 in amino acids: CASTGQPNEQFF. CDR3 DNA: TGCGCCAGCACCGGACAGCCGAATGAGCAGTTCTTC.

The chain has TRBV2 and TRBJ1-1, with 9 bases lining up with TRBD1. The CDR3 totals 14 residues. The J segment lost 4 bases and the V segment lost 5 bases, leaving 5 bases of the junction unmatched. CDR1 and CDR2 (germline): SNHLY, FYNNEI. CDR3 amino acids: CASSSRTGVTEAFF. CDR3 sequence (DNA): TGTGCCAGCAGTTCACGGACAGGGGTCACTGAAGCTTTCTTT.

The chain carries TRBV28 and TRBJ2-1; TRBD1 might be the D (7 bases). The CDR3 consists of 15 residues. CDR1 MDHEN and CDR2 SYDVKM come from the germline V gene. V was shortened by 4 bases and J by 9 bases, with 19 bases between the two germline ends. The CDR3 sequence: CASSSEGARHGEQFF. For the CDR3, the DNA is TGTGCCAGCAGTTCGGAGGGGGCTCGTCACGGTGAGCAGTTCTTC.

The chain recombines TRBV7-3 with TRBJ2-1; D is perhaps TRBD2 (5 bases). CDR1 is SGHTA and CDR2 is FQGTGA in the germline V gene. CDR3 length: 13 amino acids. V was shortened by 4 bases and J by 9 bases, with 13 bases between the two germline ends. The CDR3 sequence is CASSSGREGEQFF. CDR3 coding DNA: TGTGCCAGCAGCTCGGGCCGGGAAGGTGAGCAGTTCTTC.

The gene calls are TRBV4-1 and TRBJ2-1; 8 bases align to TRBD2. CDR1 and CDR2 (germline): MGHRA, YSYEKL. Losses at the gene ends were 0 bases for V and 3 bases for J; bases not matched to a gene: 4. The CDR3 is 16 residues long. The CDR3 nucleotides are TGCGCCAGCAGCCAAGACGGACTAGCTGTCTACAATGAGCAGTTCTTC. This encodes CASSQDGLAVYNEQFF.

This chain connects TRBV7-8 to TRBJ1-5, with a tentative D call TRBD1 (6 bases). Germline V gene sequence: CDR1 SGHVS, CDR2 FQNEAQ. The CDR3 is 14 amino acids. V lost 1 base to trimming and J lost 7 bases, with 11 bases between them. CDR3 in DNA: TGTGCCAGCAGCTTAGGGACAGAGGGCCAGCCCCAGCATTTT. Amino acid sequence: CASSLGTEGQPQHF. Full variable domain (rest looked up from reference TRBV7-8 and TRBJ1-5): GAGVSQSPRYKVAKRGQDVALRCDPISGHVSLFWYQQALGQGPEFLTYFQNEAQLDKSGLPSDRFFAERPEGSVSTLKIQRTQQEDSAVYLCASSLGTEGQPQHFGDGTRLSIL.

This clone was counted a single time. The rearrangement joins TRBV7-9 to TRBJ2-7, with D perhaps TRBD1 (6 bases). Trimming shortened V by 3 bases and J by 5 bases, and 14 bases separated the two germline ends. Germline V gene data show CDR1 as SEHNR and CDR2 as FQNEAQ (reference sequence). The CDR3 has 14 residues. The CDR3 nucleotides read TGTGCCAGCAGCTTCTGGGACAAGTCAGACGAGCAGTACTTC. Its protein product is CASSFWDKSDEQYF.

CDR3 in amino acids: CSADPYGYTF. The CDR3 region has the DNA TGCAGCGCAGATCCCTATGGCTACACCTTC. The chain recombines TRBV29-1 with TRBJ1-2; the D is unclear. Trimming removed 7 bases at V and 4 bases at J, with 7 bases between. The CDR3 runs to 10 residues. The germline CDR1 and CDR2 sequences are SQVTM and ANQGSEA.

The chain employs TRBV27 and TRBJ2-3; the D gene is possibly TRBD2 (5 bases). CDR1 and CDR2 (germline): MNHEY, SMNVEV (reference sequence). The CDR3 is made up of 16 amino acids. The V gene lost 2 bases and the J gene lost 4 bases, with 16 bases spanning the gap. The DNA for the CDR3 is TGTGCCAGCAGTTTAATCCCCGGGGTTGGGTCAGATACGCAGTATTTT. It yields the protein CASSLIPGVGSDTQYF.